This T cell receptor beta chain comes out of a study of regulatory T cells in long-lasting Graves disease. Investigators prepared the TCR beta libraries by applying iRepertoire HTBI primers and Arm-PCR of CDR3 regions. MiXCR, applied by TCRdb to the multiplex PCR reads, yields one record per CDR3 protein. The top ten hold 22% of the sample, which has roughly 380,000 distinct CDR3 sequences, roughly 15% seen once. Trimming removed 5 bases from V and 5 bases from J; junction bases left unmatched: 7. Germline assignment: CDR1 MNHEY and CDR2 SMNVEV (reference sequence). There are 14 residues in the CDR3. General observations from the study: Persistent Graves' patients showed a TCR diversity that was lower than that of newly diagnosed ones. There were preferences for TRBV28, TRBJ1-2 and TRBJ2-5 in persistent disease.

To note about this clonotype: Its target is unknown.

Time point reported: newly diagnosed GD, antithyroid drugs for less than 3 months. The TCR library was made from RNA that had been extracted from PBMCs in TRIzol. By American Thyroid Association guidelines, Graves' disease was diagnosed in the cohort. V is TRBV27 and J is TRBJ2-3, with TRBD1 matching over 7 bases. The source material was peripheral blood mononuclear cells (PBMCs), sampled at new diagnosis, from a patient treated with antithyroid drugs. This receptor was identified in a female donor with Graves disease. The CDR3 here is CASSRGLEGDTQYF. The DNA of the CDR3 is TGTGCCAGCAGTAGGGGGCTGGAAGGAGATACGCAGTATTTT.